Listed below are T cell receptor beta chains from one sample, sequenced in a study of blood T cell repertoires in COVID-19. Clones were read by immunoSEQ multiplex PCR, and TCRdb kept only the in-frame ones, dropping some. Altogether some 50,000 clones are present, 80% to 90% being singletons, with the ten largest covering about 3%. Sequenced material: peripheral blood. These receptors were taken from a human donor in a cohort sampled during active COVID-19. CDR3s include the opening cysteine and the closing phenylalanine or tryptophan. A D gene is named only where the DNA matches it firmly. Size is stated for part of the rows, as once, few or many counts, or as a class when the clone is expanded.

>TRBV5-6|TRBJ1-1|TRBD1|-
TGTGCCAGCAGCCGGGACAGCCTGAACACTGAAGCTTTCTTT
CASSRDSLNTEAFF
>TRBV7-2|TRBJ1-3|-|-
TGTGCCAGCAGCCGCAACAGCGGGACCGGAAACACCATATATTTT
CASSRNSGTGNTIYF
>TRBV7-8|TRBJ2-1|-|-
TGTGCCAGCAGCTCCTCTCCGTGGCATGAGCAGTTCTTC
CASSSSPWHEQFF
>TRBV19|TRBJ1-1|-|-
TGTGCCAGTAGTATGATGGGAGACACTGAAGCTTTCTTT
CASSMMGDTEAFF
>TRBV18|TRBJ2-1|TRBD2|-
TGTGCCAGCTCACCACTGACTAGCGGTTACAATGAGCAGTTCTTC
CASSPLTSGYNEQFF
>TRBV4-2|TRBJ1-4|-|-
TGTGCCAGCAGCCAAGTGAGTAGAAGGGAGGAAAAACTGTTTTTT
CASSQVSRREEKLFF
>TRBV6-5|TRBJ1-6|-|once
TGTGCCAGCAGTTACTCGGGCAGGAGGAATTCACCCCTCCACTTT
CASSYSGRRNSPLHF
>TRBV19|TRBJ1-2|TRBD1|-
TGTGCCAGTAGCCCAAGGACAGGGAATGGCTACACCTTC
CASSPRTGNGYTF
>TRBV7-9|TRBJ2-3|-|-
TGTGCCAGCAGCTCAAGGGGAGGCGCAGATACGCAGTATTTT
CASSSRGGADTQYF
>TRBV6-5|TRBJ1-6|-|few
TGTGCCAGCAGTTACTCAAAAGGGGTCGGATCACCCCTCCACTTT
CASSYSKGVGSPLHF
>TRBV18|TRBJ2-5|-|-
TGTGCCAGCTCACCACCTACCCAGGGAAGGACCCAGTACTTC
CASSPPTQGRTQYF
>TRBV6-1|TRBJ2-5|-|-
TGTGCCAGCAGTGAAGGCAGACAAAAACAAGAGACCCAGTACTTC
CASSEGRQKQETQYF
>TRBV9|TRBJ2-3|TRBD2|once
TGTGCCAGCAGCGTAGCCAGCGGGGGACGAGATACGCAGTATTTT
CASSVASGGRDTQYF
>TRBV11-2|TRBJ2-2|TRBD1|once
TGTGCCAGCAGCTTCGGACAGGGGGGGGACACCGGGGAGCTGTTTTTT
CASSFGQGGDTGELFF
>TRBV7-9|TRBJ1-2|-|-
TGTGCCAGCAGCTCTCCCTCGGGTGGATCCTATGGCTACACCTTC
CASSSPSGGSYGYTF
>TRBV2|TRBJ1-3|-|-
TGTGCCAGCAAAAAGTCCTCAGGGGCTGGAAACACCATATATTTT
CASKKSSGAGNTIYF
>TRBV19|TRBJ1-5|TRBD1|-
TGTGCCAGTAGTATGGACAGGGGTGAGCCGAATCAGCCCCAGCATTTT
CASSMDRGEPNQPQHF
>TRBV9|TRBJ1-6|-|-
TGTGCCAGCAGCTTGCGGGACGTGGGTTCACCCCTCCACTTT
CASSLRDVGSPLHF
>TRBV5-1|TRBJ2-2|TRBD1|-
TGCGCCAGCAGCTTGCTCGGACAGGGGGTAGTCACCGGGGAGCTGTTTTTT
CASSLLGQGVVTGELFF
>TRBV2|TRBJ2-3|TRBD1|-
TGTGCCAGCAGGTTCCGGGACAGACCCACAGATACGCAGTATTTT
CASRFRDRPTDTQYF